The 18 T cell receptor beta chains below all came from one sample that was sequenced in a study of blood T cell repertoires in COVID-19. Generated by immunoSEQ multiplex PCR, the TCRdb table keeps only in-frame clones and is missing some. The sample includes more than 250,000 clones, approximately 88% of them seen just once. Source material: peripheral blood. Receptors originate from a young woman with COVID-19, enrolled during active disease.

This clone was counted once. This chain links TRBV6-5 with TRBJ2-1, with 7 bases matching TRBD1. V shed 0 bases and J 0 bases; nucleotides not matched to a gene: 2. Germline lookup yields CDR1 MNHEY and CDR2 SVGAGI. This CDR3 has 16 residues. CDR3 residues: CASSYSRQGSYNEQFF. For the CDR3, the DNA is TGTGCCAGCAGTTACTCCCGACAGGGCTCCTACAATGAGCAGTTCTTC.

This sequence joins TRBV29-1 and TRBJ1-2; D uncertain. Trimming cost V 4 bases and J 7 bases, with 7 bases left between them. The CDR3 is 10 amino acids. Germline CDR1 is SQVTM and CDR2 is ANQGSEA. CDR3 sequence reads: CSVGTGGYTF. The CDR3, as DNA: TGCAGCGTTGGGACTGGTGGCTACACCTTC.

The V and J genes are TRBV5-8 and TRBJ1-1; the D gene is possibly TRBD1 (5 bases). Trimming left V 3 bases short and J 4 bases short, with 16 bases between. The CDR3 has 15 residues. CDR1 SGHTS and CDR2 YDEGEE come from the germline V gene. CDR3 sequence: CASSSGPRGSTEAFF. The CDR3, as DNA: TGTGCCAGCAGCTCGGGACCCCGGGGGTCCACTGAAGCTTTCTTT.

V is TRBV13 and J is TRBJ2-1, with 14 positions matching TRBD2. This CDR3 spans 19 amino acids. With V trimmed by 5 bases and J by 7 bases, 16 bases remained unmatched. CDR1 is PRHDT, CDR2 FYEKMQ, per germline (reference sequence). CDR3 loop: CASSKDPWTSGGSSNEQFF. In DNA, the CDR3 is TGTGCCAGCAGCAAAGACCCTTGGACTAGCGGGGGGTCCTCTAATGAGCAGTTCTTC.

The chain combines TRBV24-1 with TRBJ1-1; 8 nucleotides line up with TRBD1. CDR1 is KGHDR and CDR2 is SFDVKD in the germline V gene. With 3 bases clipped from V and 3 bases from J, the junction kept 5 bases outside the gene matches. This CDR3 comprises 15 residues. The CDR3 reads CATSDGTGSHTEAFF. The CDR3 DNA sequence: TGTGCCACCAGTGATGGGACAGGCTCTCACACTGAAGCTTTCTTT.

This sequence joins TRBV12-3 or TRBV12-4 and TRBJ2-2; the D is unclear. CDR3 length: 11 residues. V was pared by 3 bases and J by 8 bases, with 4 bases between. CDR3 protein: CASSFSGELFF. The CDR3 nucleotides read TGTGCCAGCAGTTTCTCTGGGGAGCTGTTTTTT.

This clone has just one count. The chain recombines TRBV7-2 with TRBJ1-2, with D perhaps matching TRBD1 (6 bases). CDR1 and CDR2 (germline): SGHTA, FQGNSA. The CDR3 is 15 residues long. With 5 bases removed from V and 4 bases from J, the gap between germline ends came to 17 bases. CDR3 residues: CASSPRTDSAYGYTF. CDR3 nucleotide sequence: TGTGCCAGCAGCCCCCGGACAGACTCCGCCTATGGCTACACCTTC.

V gene TRBV4-3 combines with J gene TRBJ2-3; TRBD2 matches 10 bases. Germline V gene data show CDR1 as LGHNA and CDR2 as YSLEER. J lost 6 bases, V lost 0 bases, and 6 bases had no gene match. This CDR3 has 16 amino acids. This chain's CDR3 is CASSQDRVAGGDTQYF. The CDR3 DNA reads as TGCGCCAGCAGCCAAGATAGGGTAGCGGGGGGCGATACGCAGTATTTT.

This chain joins TRBV19 and TRBJ1-1; a weak D match, TRBD1 (6 bases). CDR3 size: 14 residues. Germline V gene lookup returns CDR1 LNHDA and CDR2 SQIVND (reference sequence). V shed 5 bases and J shed 0 bases, with 10 bases lying between them. Written as DNA, the CDR3 is TGTGCCAGTAGTTCAGGGGCGGTGAACACTGAAGCTTTCTTT. Encoded protein: CASSSGAVNTEAFF.

The chain has TRBV29-1 and TRBJ1-2; tentatively, D is TRBD1 (5 bases). Deletions cut 8 bases from V and 3 bases from J, with 10 bases between. Germline V gene sequence: CDR1 SQVTM, CDR2 ANQGSEA. The CDR3 contains 11 residues. The CDR3: CSFRVDYGYTF. CDR3 in DNA: TGCAGCTTCAGGGTTGACTATGGCTACACCTTC.

The V and J genes are TRBV6-2 or TRBV6-3 and TRBJ2-7; 8 nucleotides align to TRBD1. V gave up 0 bases and J gave up 2 bases; unmatched junction bases: 9. Germline V gene sequence: CDR1 MNHEY, CDR2 SVGEGT. The CDR3 extends over 17 amino acids. CDR3 nucleotides: TGTGCCAGCAGTTACTCCCCCCTGGACAGGGCGACCTACGAGCAGTACTTC. Translated, it gives CASSYSPLDRATYEQYF.

The genes are TRBV12-5 and TRBJ1-2; maybe TRBD1 (6 bases). Deletions cut 2 bases from V and 3 bases from J, with 28 bases between. The CDR3 is 20 residues long. The germline V gene encodes CDR1 LGHNT and CDR2 FRNRAP. This chain's CDR3 is CASGLSTSEGGGGNYYGYTF. CDR3 sequence (DNA): TGTGCTAGTGGTTTGTCCACCTCCGAGGGGGGAGGGGGAAATTACTATGGCTACACCTTC.

The J gene is TRBJ1-5, the V gene TRBV28, with 9 bases fitting TRBD1. The CDR3 sequence is 17 residues long. Trimming cost V 7 bases and J 2 bases; bases outside gene matches: 12. Germline V CDR1 and CDR2: MDHEN, SYDVKM. The CDR3 coding sequence is TGTGCCAGCACATCATTACAGGGGGCGCGCGGCAATCAGCCCCAGCATTTT. This sequence encodes CASTSLQGARGNQPQHF.

This clone was observed a single time. This chain uses TRBV5-1 with TRBJ1-6; 8 positions agree with TRBD1. Germline trimming cut 1 base from V and 6 bases from J; bases unmatched to any gene: 3. The CDR3 has 15 amino acids. Looked up from germline, CDR1 is SGHRS and CDR2 is YFSETQ. This chain's CDR3 is CASSLRDRINSPLHF. The CDR3 DNA reads as TGCGCCAGCAGCTTGCGGGACAGGATTAATTCACCCCTCCACTTT.

V gene TRBV29-1 combines with J gene TRBJ1-2; 8 bases line up with TRBD1. The ends lost 3 bases at V and 3 bases at J; junction bases unmatched: 6. The CDR3 runs 14 residues. The germline V gene has CDR1 SQVTM and CDR2 ANQGSEA. The CDR3 nucleotides are TGCAGCGTTGATGGCAGGGGGCGCGACTATGGCTACACCTTC. Its protein product is CSVDGRGRDYGYTF.

The CDR3 here is CSFQGAIGAFF. The DNA of the CDR3 is TGCAGCTTTCAGGGGGCGATCGGGGCTTTCTTT. The rearrangement joins TRBV29-1 to TRBJ1-1; TRBD1 matches at 8 bases. In germline, CDR1 is SQVTM, CDR2 ANQGSEA. The CDR3 is 11 residues long. V shed 8 bases, J shed 11 bases, and the junction held 10 bases outside the gene matches.

The chain links TRBV19 to TRBJ1-5, with 9 bases identical to TRBD1. In germline, CDR1 is LNHDA, CDR2 SQIVND (reference sequence). V trimming: 6 bases; J trimming: 2 bases; junction bases outside the gene matches: 8. The CDR3 has 16 residues. The CDR3 region has the DNA TGTGCCAGTAGGACACAGGGGGCCAGGGGCAATCAGCCCCAGCATTTT. It encodes CASRTQGARGNQPQHF.

This clone was seen just once. The chain combines TRBV7-9 with TRBJ2-3, with TRBD2 identical over 9 bases. Germline assignment: CDR1 SEHNR and CDR2 FQNEAQ (reference sequence). The V gene end was trimmed by 5 bases and the J gene end by 2 bases; junction bases not matched to a gene: 5. The CDR3 spans 15 residues. In DNA form, the CDR3 reads TGTGCCAGCAGCGCGAGCGGGGGGCTCACAGATACGCAGTATTTT. Translated, it gives CASSASGGLTDTQYF.